The 11 T cell receptor beta chains listed next were all sequenced from one sample in a study of blood T cell repertoires in COVID-19. Clones were read by immunoSEQ multiplex PCR, and TCRdb kept only the in-frame ones, dropping some. The data show under 80,000 clones, with roughly 86% seen just once and around 4.2% held by the top ten. Sequenced material: peripheral blood. These receptors all come from a man between 65 and 85 years old with active COVID-19.

The chain uses TRBV2 and TRBJ2-1; 9 bases match TRBD1. V lost 5 bases and J lost 5; bases outside the gene matches: 7. This CDR3 has 15 residues. Germline V gene data show CDR1 as SNHLY and CDR2 as FYNNEI. CDR3 DNA: TGTGCCAGCAGTACCGGGACAGGGACCCACAATGAGCAGTTCTTC. It codes for CASSTGTGTHNEQFF.

V and J are TRBV5-1 and TRBJ2-1; 9 positions agree with TRBD2. This CDR3 has 18 amino acids. With 1 base clipped from V and 12 bases from J, the junction kept 20 bases outside the gene matches. CDR1 and CDR2 (germline): SGHRS, YFSETQ. The DNA of the CDR3 is TGCGCCAGCAGCTTGTCCCCCCTTGGTAGCGGCATGCGGGAGGGGCAGTTCTTC. Encoded protein: CASSLSPLGSGMREGQFF.

J is TRBJ1-4 and V is TRBV6-5; possibly TRBD1 for D (6 bases). This CDR3 has 15 amino acids. Germline V gene data show CDR1 as MNHEY and CDR2 as SVGAGI. V shed 6 bases and J shed 7 bases, with 18 bases lying between them. In DNA form, the CDR3 reads TGTGCCAGCAGCCCCGCCGGGGGGCAGGGTGAAAAACTGTTTTTT. Encoded protein: CASSPAGGQGEKLFF.

The CDR3 nucleotides are TGTGCCAGTAGTATGGGACTAGCGGGAGGGTTGGCAGATACGCAGTATTTT. The encoded protein is CASSMGLAGGLADTQYF. The chain combines TRBV19 with TRBJ2-3, with 16 positions matching TRBD2. V lost 3 bases, J lost 4 bases, and 4 bases stayed unmatched. Germline CDR1 and CDR2: LNHDA and SQIVND (reference sequence). CDR3 length: 17 residues.

The genes are TRBV9 and TRBJ2-5, with D possibly TRBD2 on 6 matching bases. Germline V CDR1 and CDR2: SGDLS, YYNGEE. The V gene lost 4 bases and the J gene lost 5 bases, with 9 bases spanning the gap. The CDR3 consists of 12 residues. CDR3 nucleotide sequence: TGTGCCAGCAGCCCCCGGGGGGAGACCCAGTACTTC. The encoded protein is CASSPRGETQYF. Complete variable domain (other parts from reference TRBV9 and TRBJ2-5): DSGVTQTPKHLITATGQRVTLRCSPRSGDLSVYWYQQSLDQGLQFLIQYYNGEERAKGNILERFSAQQFPDLHSELNLSSLELGDSALYFCASSPRGETQYFGPGTRLLVL.

The chain uses TRBV6-1 and TRBJ2-5, with 8 bases fitting TRBD1. Losses at the gene ends were 2 bases for V and 5 bases for J; bases not matched to a gene: 13. CDR3 length: 17 residues. The germline gives CDR1 MNHNS, CDR2 SASEGT. In nucleotides, the CDR3 is TGTGCCAGCAGTGAATCTTTGGCAGGGGGCCAAGGGGAGACCCAGTACTTC. It encodes CASSESLAGGQGETQYF.

V is TRBV15 and J is TRBJ1-4; D call uncertain. Germline CDR1 LNHNV, CDR2 YYDKDF (reference sequence). The V gene lost 0 bases and the J gene lost 2 bases, with 13 bases spanning the gap. The CDR3 covers 17 residues. CDR3 bases: TGTGCCACCAGCAGAGATTTTCCCCGAGGGACTAATGAAAAACTGTTTTTT. Protein sequence: CATSRDFPRGTNEKLFF.

This chain links TRBV7-2 with TRBJ2-7, with 8 bases lining up with TRBD2. The CDR3 has 14 residues. Germline V gene data show CDR1 as SGHTA and CDR2 as FQGNSA. V shed 5 bases, J shed 4 bases, and the junction held 7 bases outside the gene matches. CDR3 in DNA: TGTGCCAGCAGCCCAAGAGCTAGCGGGTACGAGCAGTACTTC. Its translation: CASSPRASGYEQYF.

V and J are TRBV27 and TRBJ2-1, with 10 bases aligning to TRBD2. The trim removed 6 bases at V and 6 bases at J, leaving 8 bases unmatched. CDR1 is MNHEY and CDR2 is SMNVEV in the germline V gene (reference sequence). The CDR3 is 15 amino acids. CDR3 sequence (DNA): TGTGCCAGCAGGGTAGCGGGAGGCCCCCCCAATGAGCAGTTCTTC. Its translation: CASRVAGGPPNEQFF.

The rearrangement joins TRBV6-2 or TRBV6-3 to TRBJ2-7; D is unresolved. Germline V lookup: CDR1 MNHEY, CDR2 SVGEGT. V lost 6 bases and J 5 bases, leaving 8 bases between the germline ends. There are 11 residues in the CDR3. CDR3 sequence (DNA): TGTGCCAGCAGCCCTCTTAACGAGCAGTACTTC. Translation gives CASSPLNEQYF.

The chain employs TRBV20-1 and TRBJ2-3; TRBD2 agrees at 9 bases. Germline V gene lookup returns CDR1 DFQATT and CDR2 SNEGSKA (reference sequence). The CDR3 has 15 amino acids. V was clipped by 3 bases and J by 6 bases; unmatched bases: 10. CDR3 DNA sequence: TGCAGTGCTAGTCTGGCGGGAGGGCCCGGGGATACGCAGTATTTT. Translated: CSASLAGGPGDTQYF.